A single sample is the source of the 14 T cell receptor beta chains below, sequenced in a study of blood T cell repertoires in COVID-19. Here immunoSEQ multiplex PCR was the method, and the copy in TCRdb shows in-frame clones only, minus some. The profile covers about 45,000 clones, with roughly 80% appearing a single time and less than 7% taken by the ten largest. The sequenced material came from peripheral blood. The receptors originated from a man in his fifties or sixties with active COVID-19.

This clone was seen once. V usage is TRBV27 and J usage is TRBJ2-3; possibly TRBD2 for D (5 bases). CDR1 and CDR2 (germline): MNHEY, SMNVEV (reference sequence). This CDR3 region has 16 residues. V was clipped by 6 bases and J by 0 bases, with 16 bases between them. The CDR3 here is CASSPGNWRSTDTQYF. CDR3 nucleotide sequence: TGTGCCAGCAGCCCTGGAAATTGGAGGAGCACAGATACGCAGTATTTT.

The chain couples TRBV7-2 to TRBJ1-1; the D is unclear. CDR3 length equals 14 residues. The ends were cut back, 4 bases at V and 4 bases at J, with 13 bases in the middle. Germline CDR1 reads SGHTA; CDR2 reads FQGNSA. The CDR3 DNA follows: TGTGCCAGCAGCTCCCTCGGGTATATCACTGAAGCTTTCTTT. This translates into CASSSLGYITEAFF.

V usage is TRBV24-1 and J usage is TRBJ2-1, with TRBD2 identical over 13 bases. This CDR3 has 21 amino acids. Germline CDR1 KGHDR, CDR2 SFDVKD. Trimming removed 2 bases from V and 0 bases from J; junction bases left unmatched: 12. DNA of the CDR3: TGTGCCACCAGTGATTCCTTTTTGACTAGCGGGGGGAAGAGCTCCTACAATGAGCAGTTCTTC. This encodes CATSDSFLTSGGKSSYNEQFF.

This clone is classed as medium-sized (0.01 to 0.1%). The rearrangement joins TRBV27 to TRBJ2-7; 7 nucleotides match TRBD2. The ends lost 9 bases at V and 3 bases at J; junction bases unmatched: 11. The germline CDR1 and CDR2 sequences are MNHEY and SMNVEV (reference sequence). This CDR3 is built from 14 residues. Written as DNA, the CDR3 is TGTGCCAGTGGGAGGGGCACCACCTACTACGAGCAGTACTTC. Translation gives CASGRGTTYYEQYF.

This clone was found once. This chain joins TRBV5-4 and TRBJ1-1; 11 bases align to TRBD1. CDR3 length: 17 amino acids. CDR1 and CDR2 (germline): SGHNT, YYREEE (reference sequence). The trim removed 3 bases at V and 0 bases at J, leaving 7 bases unmatched. Here the CDR3 DNA reads TGTGCCAGCAGCTCCGGACAGGGGGCCGGTATGAACACTGAAGCTTTCTTT. Translating gives CASSSGQGAGMNTEAFF.

The chain couples TRBV29-1 to TRBJ2-3; 9 bases map to TRBD2. CDR1 SQVTM and CDR2 ANQGSEA come from the germline V gene. The V gene end was trimmed by 6 bases and the J gene end by 5 bases; junction bases not matched to a gene: 3. The CDR3 loop spans 12 amino acids. The CDR3 here is CSVETSGDTQYF. The CDR3 DNA is TGCAGCGTGGAGACTAGCGGAGATACGCAGTATTTT.

This rearrangement joins TRBV5-4 to TRBJ2-7, with TRBD1 matching over 9 bases. The CDR3 spans 15 residues. Trimming cost V 4 bases and J 7 bases; bases outside gene matches: 12. Germline CDR1 is SGHNT and CDR2 is YYREEE (reference sequence). The CDR3 sequence is CASSPRTGDPKEQYF. In DNA, the CDR3 is TGTGCCAGCAGCCCGAGGACAGGGGACCCCAAGGAGCAGTACTTC.

The V gene is TRBV6-5, the J gene TRBJ1-1; no firm D call. Germline CDR1 MNHEY, CDR2 SVGAGI. CDR3 size: 12 residues. V was trimmed by 10 bases and J by 1 base, leaving 10 bases between them. In DNA form, the CDR3 reads TGTGCCACGAGACATGGGAACACTGAAGCTTTCTTT. It specifies CATRHGNTEAFF.

This chain joins TRBV12-3 or TRBV12-4 and TRBJ2-5, with D perhaps matching TRBD2 (7 bases). The CDR3 is 12 amino acids. Trimming pared 7 bases from V and 5 bases from J, leaving 11 bases between. CDR3: CASTEGGETQYF. As DNA, the CDR3 is TGTGCCAGCACCGAGGGGGGGGAGACCCAGTACTTC.

The gene calls are TRBV29-1 and TRBJ1-2; the match to TRBD1 covers 11 bases. The CDR3 is made up of 11 amino acids. The junction had 3 bases not matched to a gene; V was cut back by 7 bases and J by 8 bases. Per the germline V gene, CDR1 is SQVTM and CDR2 is ANQGSEA. The CDR3 nucleotides are TGCAGCGGGGGGACAGGGGGAGGCTACACCTTC. Its translation: CSGGTGGGYTF. Drawing the rest from reference TRBV29-1 and TRBJ1-2, the complete variable domain is SAVISQKPSRDICQRGTSLTIQCQVDSQVTMMFWYRQQPGQSLTLIATANQGSEATYESGFVIDKFPISRPNLTFSTLTVSNMSPEDSSIYLCSGGTGGGYTFGSGTRLTVV.

Concerning this clone: This sample includes further DNA sequences coding for the same CDR3. V and J are TRBV4-3 and TRBJ2-1, with 10 bases identical to TRBD1. CDR3 length equals 17 residues. Germline values: CDR1 LGHNA, CDR2 YSLEER. V lost 0 bases and J lost 3; bases outside the gene matches: 5. CDR3 nucleotide sequence: TGCGCCAGCAGCCAAGAAACCGGGACAGGGGTCTACAATGAGCAGTTCTTC. Protein: CASSQETGTGVYNEQFF.

The genes are TRBV6-5 and TRBJ2-3; TRBD2 aligns across 7 bases. CDR1 is MNHEY and CDR2 is SVGAGI in the germline V gene. The junction had 4 bases not matched to a gene; V was cut back by 7 bases and J by 3 bases. The CDR3 is 13 amino acids. The CDR3 nucleotides are TGTGCCAGCACATTCGGGGGGACAGATACGCAGTATTTT. Translating gives CASTFGGTDTQYF.

The chain employs TRBV7-9 and TRBJ2-1; 7 bases match TRBD2. With 5 bases clipped from V and 5 bases from J, the junction kept 9 bases outside the gene matches. The CDR3 has 15 residues. CDR1 is SEHNR, CDR2 FQNEAQ, per germline (reference sequence). The CDR3 reads CASSPRGGPNNEQFF. The CDR3 DNA sequence: TGTGCCAGCAGCCCTCGCGGGGGACCTAACAATGAGCAGTTCTTC.

This sequence joins TRBV7-9 and TRBJ2-1; no firm D call. The CDR3 totals 13 residues. V was shortened by 3 bases and J by 5 bases, with 8 bases between the two germline ends. Germline assignment: CDR1 SEHNR and CDR2 FQNEAQ (reference sequence). The CDR3 loop is CASSFVRDNEQFF. In nucleotides, the CDR3 is TGTGCCAGCAGCTTTGTCCGGGACAATGAGCAGTTCTTC.